This T cell receptor (beta chain) is from a study of control samples from healthy donors and cancer patients. Germline CDR1 and CDR2: ENHRY and SYGVKD. The V gene lost 1 base and the J gene lost 4 bases, with 5 bases spanning the gap. This CDR3 contains 13 residues. Some clones are missing from TCRdb's copy, which holds only in-frame ones; the method was immunoSEQ multiplex PCR. Counted here are about 96,000 clones, approximately 95% occurring once; the ten biggest clones make up approximately 8%. The receptor was derived from a man in his late teens or twenties in good health. This chain uses TRBV10-3 with TRBJ1-5, with D unclear. Input material: blood. This CDR3 is CAISEFVNQPQHF. DNA for the CDR3: TGTGCCATCAGTGAGTTCGTAAATCAGCCCCAGCATTTT.